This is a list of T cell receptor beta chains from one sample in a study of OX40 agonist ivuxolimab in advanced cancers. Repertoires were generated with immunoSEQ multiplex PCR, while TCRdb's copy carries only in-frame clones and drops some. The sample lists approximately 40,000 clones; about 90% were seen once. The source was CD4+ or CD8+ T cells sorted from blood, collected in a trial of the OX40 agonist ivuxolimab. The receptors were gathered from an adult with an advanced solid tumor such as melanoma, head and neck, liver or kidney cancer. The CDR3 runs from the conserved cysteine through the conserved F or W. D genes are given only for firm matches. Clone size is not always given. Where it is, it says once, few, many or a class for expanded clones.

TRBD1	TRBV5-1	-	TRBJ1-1	CASSLSGQANTEAFF	TGCGCCAGCAGCTTGTCGGGACAGGCGAACACTGAAGCTTTCTTT
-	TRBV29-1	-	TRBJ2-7	CSVETGAYEQYF	TGCAGCGTTGAGACGGGAGCCTACGAGCAGTACTTC
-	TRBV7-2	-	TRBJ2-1	CASSPSGTYNEQFF	TGTGCCAGCAGCCCTTCAGGTACCTACAATGAGCAGTTCTTC
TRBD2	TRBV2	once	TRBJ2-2	CASTVTSAGELFF	TGTGCCAGCACGGTCACTAGCGCCGGGGAGCTGTTTTTT
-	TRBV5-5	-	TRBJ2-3	CASSEEVDTQYF	TGTGCCAGCAGCGAAGAAGTGGATACGCAGTATTTT
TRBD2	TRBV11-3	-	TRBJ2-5	CASSLGALLTSGKETQYF	TGTGCCAGCAGCTTAGGAGCCCTCCTGACTAGCGGGAAAGAGACCCAGTACTTC
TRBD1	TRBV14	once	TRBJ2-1	CASSSLGGRDNEQFF	TGTGCCAGCAGCTCCCTAGGGGGCAGGGACAATGAGCAGTTCTTC
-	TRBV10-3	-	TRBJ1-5	CAISVGIYQPQHF	TGTGCCATCAGTGTCGGGATATATCAGCCCCAGCATTTT
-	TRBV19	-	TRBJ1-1	CASSPGLNTEAFF	TGTGCCAGTAGTCCCGGACTGAACACTGAAGCTTTCTTT
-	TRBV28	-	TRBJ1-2	CASTGVGYGYTF	TGTGCCAGCACAGGAGTAGGATATGGCTACACCTTC
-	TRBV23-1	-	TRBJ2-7	CASSQRQGALGEAGGSSYEQYF	TGCGCCAGCAGTCAACGACAGGGGGCGCTTGGGGAAGCGGGAGGAAGTTCCTACGAGCAGTACTTC
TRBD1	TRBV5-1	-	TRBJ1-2	CASSHVGTGDGYTF	TGCGCCAGCAGTCATGTCGGGACAGGGGATGGCTACACCTTC
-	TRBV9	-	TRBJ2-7	CASSDALSYEQYF	TGTGCCAGCAGTGATGCCCTCTCCTACGAGCAGTACTTC
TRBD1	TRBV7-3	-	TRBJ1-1	CASSLTSGQEGTEAFF	TGTGCCAGCAGCTTAACCTCGGGACAGGAGGGCACTGAAGCTTTCTTT
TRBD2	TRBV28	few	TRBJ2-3	CASSQLAVLSTDTQYF	TGTGCCAGCAGTCAACTAGCGGTCCTGAGCACAGATACGCAGTATTTT
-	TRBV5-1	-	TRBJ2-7	CASSLEDLGEQYF	TGCGCCAGCAGCTTGGAGGACCTGGGGGAGCAGTACTTC
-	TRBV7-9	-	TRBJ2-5	CASSPRETQYF	TGTGCCAGCAGCCCGAGGGAGACCCAGTACTTC
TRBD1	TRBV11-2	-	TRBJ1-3	CASSLVPGGLDSGNTIYF	TGTGCCAGCAGCTTAGTGCCAGGGGGACTGGACTCTGGAAACACCATATATTTT
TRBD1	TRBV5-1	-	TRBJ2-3	CASAAQGAEVTDTQYF	TGCGCCAGCGCAGCACAGGGGGCCGAGGTCACAGATACGCAGTATTTT
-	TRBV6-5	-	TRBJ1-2	CASSRTAYGYTF	TGTGCCAGCAGCCGGACGGCCTATGGCTACACCTTC
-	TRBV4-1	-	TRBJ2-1	CASNGGTGKLGGDFYSEQFF	TGCGCCAGCAACGGGGGAACAGGGAAATTAGGGGGAGACTTTTACAGTGAGCAGTTCTTC
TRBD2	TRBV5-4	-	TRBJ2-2	CASSWASGSTGELFF	TGTGCCAGCAGCTGGGCTAGCGGGAGCACCGGGGAGCTGTTTTTT
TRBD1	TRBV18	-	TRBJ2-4	CASSLRQGGAKNIQYF	TGTGCCAGCTCACTACGACAGGGGGGGGCCAAAAACATTCAGTACTTC
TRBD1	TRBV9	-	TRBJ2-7	CASSVGTVEDYEQYF	TGTGCCAGCAGCGTCGGGACAGTAGAAGACTACGAGCAGTACTTC
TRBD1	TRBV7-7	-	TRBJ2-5	CASSRDRAGETQYF	TGTGCTAGCAGCAGAGACAGGGCCGGTGAGACCCAGTACTTC
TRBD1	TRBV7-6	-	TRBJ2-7	CASTPLGEGTGYYEQYF	TGTGCCAGCACCCCACTCGGGGAGGGGACAGGGTACTACGAGCAGTACTTC
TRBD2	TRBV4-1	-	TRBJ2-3	CASSPSGGFGTDTQYF	TGCGCCAGCAGCCCCTCGGGGGGGTTCGGGACAGATACGCAGTATTTT